This is a list of T cell receptor beta chains from one sample in a study of blood T cells in healthy people across ages. TCRdb reanalysed the 5' RACE reads using MiXCR and keeps one entry per CDR3 protein. The sample includes some 1.7 million distinct CDR3 sequences, 28% of them seen just once. The sequencing input was blood. Receptor source: a woman aged 25 to 39 in good health. Each CDR3 is given with its conserved first and last residue. D genes are given only for firm matches. Some rows mark clone size as missing; the rest say once, few, many or name a class of expanded clone.

j_call | d_call | clone_size | v_call | cdr3_nt | cdr3_aa
TRBJ2-5 | TRBD1 | . | TRBV29-1 | TGCAGCGTCACAAATTTGACAGGGATAGGAGAGACCCAGTACTTC | CSVTNLTGIGETQYF
TRBJ2-3 | TRBD2 | few | TRBV6-2/TRBV6-3 | TGTGCCAGCACGTGGCTAGCGGGAGGTGCTAGCACAGATACGCAGTATTTT | CASTWLAGGASTDTQYF
TRBJ1-1 | TRBD1 | . | TRBV6-6 | TGTGCCAGCACCAAAGGGGGCCAGGTGAACACTGAAGCTTTCTTT | CASTKGGQVNTEAFF
TRBJ2-1 | . | many | TRBV6-5 | TGTGCCAGCAGTTACAGGGAGAGCTCCTACAATGAGCAGTTCTTC | CASSYRESSYNEQFF
TRBJ2-3 | TRBD1 | . | TRBV5-1 | TGCGCCAGCAGCTCCCCCGCGGCAGGGGGCCATTCTACGCAGTATTTT | CASSSPAAGGHSTQYF
TRBJ1-5 | . | few | TRBV6-1 | TGTGCCTGCAGTGAACCTTATCAGCCCCAGCATTTT | CACSEPYQPQHF
TRBJ2-2 | . | . | TRBV20-1 | TGCAGTGCTCTCGGGGGGCCGGGGACCGGGGAGCTGTTTTTT | CSALGGPGTGELFF
TRBJ1-2 | . | . | TRBV20-1 | TGCAGTGCTATTTACCCCCCTCCCTATGGCTACACCTTC | CSAIYPPPYGYTF
TRBJ2-5 | . | . | TRBV2 | TGTGCCAGCGGAACCGGACAGCAAGAGACCCAGTACTTC | CASGTGQQETQYF
TRBJ1-2 | TRBD1 | few | TRBV27 | TGTGCCAGCAGTTTATTGACAGGGGACGGCGGCTACACCTTC | CASSLLTGDGGYTF
TRBJ2-1 | . | few | TRBV7-6 | TGTGCCAGCAGCTCCCATAAGAACAATGAGCAGTTCTTC | CASSSHKNNEQFF
TRBJ2-7 | . | . | TRBV4-3 | TGCGCCAGCAGCCAAGAAGTCCAGGTCTCCGAGCAGTACTTC | CASSQEVQVSEQYF
TRBJ2-1 | TRBD2 | . | TRBV18 | TGTGCCAGCTCACCTTTGACTAGCGGGGTAACTAACAATGAGCAGTTCTTC | CASSPLTSGVTNNEQFF
TRBJ1-2 | TRBD1 | . | TRBV19 | TGTGCCAGTAAACAAGAAAGGGTCGGGACAGACTATGGCTACACCTTC | CASKQERVGTDYGYTF
TRBJ2-3 | . | few | TRBV6-5 | TGTGCCAGCAGTTACGGGGCCAGGCCCACAGATACGCAGTATTTT | CASSYGARPTDTQYF
TRBJ2-7 | . | . | TRBV10-3 | TGTGCCATCAGTGAGGCTAACATGCGGGGTTACGAGCAGTACTTC | CAISEANMRGYEQYF
TRBJ2-5 | . | . | TRBV3-1 | TGTGCCAGCAGCCAAGAATGGACAGAGACCCAGTACTTC | CASSQEWTETQYF
TRBJ2-1 | TRBD2 | . | TRBV9 | TGTGCCAGCAGCGATAGCGGGATGGTGGGCAATGAGCAGTTCTTC | CASSDSGMVGNEQFF
TRBJ2-5 | TRBD2 | . | TRBV2 | TGTGCCAGCAGTGAAGGCCTAGCGGGAGAGGAGACCCAGTACTTC | CASSEGLAGEETQYF
TRBJ2-2 | . | . | TRBV12-3/TRBV12-4 | TGTGCCAGCAGCAACCAGCGGGCCGGGGAGCTGTTTTTT | CASSNQRAGELFF
TRBJ2-3 | . | . | TRBV12-3/TRBV12-4 | TGTGCCAGCACCCCTCAGATGGGGCGATCTAGAAGGAGCACAGATACGCAGTATTTT | CASTPQMGRSRRSTDTQYF
TRBJ2-7 | . | many | TRBV5-1 | TGCGCCAGCAGCTTGGAGAGCCCCTACGAGCAGTACTTC | CASSLESPYEQYF
TRBJ2-3 | TRBD2 | . | TRBV10-3 | TGTGCCATCAGTGGCTGGGCTAGCGGGGGCACAGATACGCAGTATTTT | CAISGWASGGTDTQYF
TRBJ2-7 | . | . | TRBV9 | TGTGCCAGCAGCGTAAACCCCACCACTTTGGGTTCCCACTCCTACGAGCAGTACTTC | CASSVNPTTLGSHSYEQYF
TRBJ1-6 | . | few | TRBV7-3 | TGTGCCAGCAGCTACACCATGGGGTCACCCCTCCACTTT | CASSYTMGSPLHF
TRBJ2-5 | . | few | TRBV6-1 | TGTGCCAGCAGTGAAGAGTCGGCAGGGAGTACCCAAGAGACCCAGTACTTC | CASSEESAGSTQETQYF
TRBJ1-2 | . | . | TRBV20-1 | TGCAGTGCTGCCAGGGGAGCGGGCTATGGCTACACCTTC | CSAARGAGYGYTF
TRBJ2-1 | . | . | TRBV29-1 | TGTAGCGTCCGATCTGACAGGTTCAAAAACATTCAGTTCTTC | CSVRSDRFKNIQFF
TRBJ2-7 | . | many | TRBV20-1 | TGCAGTGCTAGGTTAGGGTCGGACGAGCAGTACTTC | CSARLGSDEQYF
TRBJ2-1 | TRBD2 | few | TRBV4-1 | TGCGCCAGCAGCCATCAACTAGCGGGGAGATCCTACAATGAGCAGTTCTTC | CASSHQLAGRSYNEQFF
TRBJ2-1 | . | . | TRBV20-1 | TGCAGTGCTACCAGGGACAATGAGCAGTTCTTC | CSATRDNEQFF
TRBJ2-7 | TRBD2 | . | TRBV5-6 | TGTGCCAGCAATGCAGAAGGGCTAGCGGGCTACGAGCAGTACTTC | CASNAEGLAGYEQYF
TRBJ2-7 | TRBD2 | . | TRBV20-1 | TGCGGCGGGGGGGCAGGGAACTCCCACGAGCAGTACTTC | CGGGAGNSHEQYF
TRBJ2-5 | . | many | TRBV7-9 | TGTGCCAGCAGCCCAGAGGGGGTAGAGACCCAGTACTTC | CASSPEGVETQYF
TRBJ1-2 | . | . | TRBV11-2 | TGTGCCAGCAGCTTAGACGGGCCGCTGGAGCACGGCTACACCTTC | CASSLDGPLEHGYTF
TRBJ2-7 | . | . | TRBV7-2 | TGTGCCAGCAGCTTATCTGAGGGGAACTCCTACGAGCAGTACTTC | CASSLSEGNSYEQYF
TRBJ2-7 | . | many | TRBV6-2/TRBV6-3 | TGTGCCAGCAGCCCCCGTGCGGGGTTCCCCTACGAGCAGTACTTC | CASSPRAGFPYEQYF
TRBJ2-3 | TRBD1 | . | TRBV10-3 | TGTGCCGTCAGTGAGTCGACAGGGGGCCGAGATACGCAGTATTTT | CAVSESTGGRDTQYF
TRBJ1-2 | . | . | TRBV11-2 | TGTGCCAGCAGCGCCCCGGTTTCTTTAAACTATGGCTACACCTTC | CASSAPVSLNYGYTF
TRBJ2-1 | . | many | TRBV7-6 | TGTGCCAGCAGCCCGGGACCTACCTTATACAATGAGCAGTTCTTC | CASSPGPTLYNEQFF
TRBJ2-7 | . | . | TRBV2 | TGTGCCAGCGCCCCCAGAAGCGGGTACGACGAGCAGTACTTC | CASAPRSGYDEQYF
TRBJ2-1 | TRBD1 | many | TRBV20-1 | TGCAGTGCCGGACAGGGGAACAATGAGCAGTTCTTC | CSAGQGNNEQFF
TRBJ2-3 | TRBD2 | . | TRBV7-2 | TGTGCCAGCAGCTTGCTAGCGGGGACAAGTTATGATACGCAGTATTTT | CASSLLAGTSYDTQYF
TRBJ2-4 | . | few | TRBV4-3 | TGCGCCAGCAGCCAAGATACAGGATTTTCCAAAAACATTCAGTACTTC | CASSQDTGFSKNIQYF
TRBJ2-7 | . | . | TRBV5-1 | TGCGCCAGCAGCTTGGTCCCCTCAACAGGTCTCGACGAGCAGTACTTC | CASSLVPSTGLDEQYF
TRBJ2-5 | TRBD2 | . | TRBV5-1 | TGCGCCAGCAGCTTGGAAGGGACTAGTGGGGAGACCCAGTACTTC | CASSLEGTSGETQYF
TRBJ2-1 | . | . | TRBV7-2 | TGTGCCAGCAGCTTAGGGCTTTGGGCGGGCAATGAGCAGTTCTTC | CASSLGLWAGNEQFF
TRBJ1-1 | TRBD1 | . | TRBV18 | TGTGCCAGCTCACTCGGACAGGACCTTGAAGCTTTCTTT | CASSLGQDLEAFF
TRBJ2-2 | TRBD2 | . | TRBV7-2 | TGTGCCAGCAGCTTGTCTAGCGGGAGGCTCGGGGAGCTGTTTTTT | CASSLSSGRLGELFF
TRBJ1-1 | . | . | TRBV12-3/TRBV12-4 | TGTGCCAGCAGTTTGGTCTCCCTCACGAACACTGAAGCTTTCTTT | CASSLVSLTNTEAFF
TRBJ2-3 | . | . | TRBV11-2 | TGTGCCAGCAGCTTAGTGGCGGCCCGGGATACGCAGTATTTT | CASSLVAARDTQYF
TRBJ2-1 | TRBD2 | few | TRBV7-2 | TGTGCCAGCAGCTGGGGACTAGCGGAATACAATGAGCAGTTCTTC | CASSWGLAEYNEQFF
TRBJ2-5 | TRBD1 | . | TRBV20-1 | TGCAGTGCGCCCGACAGGGGGCTGGAGACCCAGTACTTC | CSAPDRGLETQYF
TRBJ2-7 | . | . | TRBV2 | TGTGCCAGCAGGCCAGCGGCCTACGAGCAGTACTTC | CASRPAAYEQYF
TRBJ1-6 | . | few | TRBV5-1 | TGCGCCAGCAGCTTGGGAGTTTCACAAGGTTCACCCCTCCACTTT | CASSLGVSQGSPLHF
TRBJ1-2 | . | . | TRBV14 | TGTGCCAGCAGCCAAGACCCCTTAGGTTATGGCTACACCTTC | CASSQDPLGYGYTF
TRBJ2-7 | . | . | TRBV2 | TGTGCCAGCAGGGTAGCAGGCCACGGGTACGAGCAGTACTTC | CASRVAGHGYEQYF